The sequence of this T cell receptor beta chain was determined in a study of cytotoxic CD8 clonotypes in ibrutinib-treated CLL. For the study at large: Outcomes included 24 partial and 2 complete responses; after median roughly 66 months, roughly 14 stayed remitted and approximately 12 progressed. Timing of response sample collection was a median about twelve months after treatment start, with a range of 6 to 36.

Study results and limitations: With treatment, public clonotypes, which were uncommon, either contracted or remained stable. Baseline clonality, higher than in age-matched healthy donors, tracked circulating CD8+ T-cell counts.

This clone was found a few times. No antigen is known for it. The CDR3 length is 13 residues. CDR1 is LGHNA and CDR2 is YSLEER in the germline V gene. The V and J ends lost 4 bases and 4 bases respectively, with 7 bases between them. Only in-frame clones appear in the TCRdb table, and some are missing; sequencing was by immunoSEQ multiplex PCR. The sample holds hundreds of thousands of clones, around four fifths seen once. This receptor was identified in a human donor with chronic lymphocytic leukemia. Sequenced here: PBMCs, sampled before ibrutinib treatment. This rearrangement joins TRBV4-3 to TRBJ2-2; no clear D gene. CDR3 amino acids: CASSRVLTGELFF. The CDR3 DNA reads TGCGCCAGCAGCCGGGTCCTCACCGGGGAGCTGTTTTTT.